A single sample gave rise to the 29 T cell receptor beta chains below, sequenced in a study of radiation and T cells in renal cell carcinoma. The table came from immunoSEQ multiplex PCR; TCRdb's copy has only in-frame clones and leaves some out. The table includes around 170,000 clones, 88% detected once. Time point meaning: blood 4 weeks post-SBRT, at nephrectomy. Documented treatment: 15 Gy SBRT to primary tumor, nephrectomy 4 weeks later. Sequencing was performed on blood, taken from a patient whose treatment included radiotherapy and nephrectomy. All receptors come from a woman between 45 and 65 years old with renal cell carcinoma.

The rearrangement links TRBV9 to TRBJ1-4; D perhaps matches TRBD1 (6 bases). This CDR3 spans 17 amino acids. V was clipped by 0 bases and J by 3 bases, with 15 bases between them. Germline lookup yields CDR1 SGDLS and CDR2 YYNGEE. The CDR3 here is CASSVEQGGRANEKLFF. In DNA, the CDR3 is TGTGCCAGCAGCGTAGAACAGGGTGGTCGGGCTAATGAAAAACTGTTTTTT. Based on the CDR3 plus reference TRBV9 and TRBJ1-4, the full variable domain is DSGVTQTPKHLITATGQRVTLRCSPRSGDLSVYWYQQSLDQGLQFLIQYYNGEERAKGNILERFSAQQFPDLHSELNLSSLELGDSALYFCASSVEQGGRANEKLFFGSGTQLSVL.

This chain connects TRBV25-1 to TRBJ1-1; D possibly corresponds to TRBD1 (6 bases). V was trimmed by 1 base and J by 6 bases, leaving 9 bases between them. In germline, CDR1 is MGHDK, CDR2 SYGVNS. The CDR3 runs 13 residues. The CDR3 nucleotides are TGTGCCAGCAGTGAATGGGGGCTCCCTGAAGCTTTCTTT. Amino acids: CASSEWGLPEAFF.

The chain recombines TRBV15 with TRBJ2-2; no clear D. CDR1 and CDR2 from the germline V gene are LNHNV and YYDKDF (reference sequence). The CDR3 consists of 14 residues. Trimming cost V 2 bases and J 6 bases, with 10 bases left between them. The DNA for the CDR3 is TGTGCCACCAGCAGACAATTTGGGTCCGGGGAGCTGTTTTTT. Its translation is CATSRQFGSGELFF. Full variable domain (rest looked up from reference TRBV15 and TRBJ2-2): DAMVIQNPRYQVTQFGKPVTLSCSQTLNHNVMYWYQQKSSQAPKLLFHYYDKDFNNEADTPDNFQSRRPNTSFCFLDIRSPGLGDTAMYLCATSRQFGSGELFFGEGSRLTVL.

V and J are TRBV2 and TRBJ1-1; D perhaps matches TRBD1 (5 bases). V was trimmed by 4 bases and J by 5 bases, leaving 14 bases between them. Germline V lookup: CDR1 SNHLY, CDR2 FYNNEI. This CDR3 contains 14 residues. CDR3 sequence (DNA): TGTGCCAGCAGTGCCAGGCAGGGAAGGACTGAAGCTTTCTTT. It specifies CASSARQGRTEAFF.

For the CDR3, the DNA is TGCGCCAGCAGCCCCATAGGCAGGGATTTGAACACTGAAGCTTTCTTT. It specifies CASSPIGRDLNTEAFF. This chain joins TRBV4-1 and TRBJ1-1, with D maybe TRBD1 (5 bases). The germline CDR1 and CDR2 sequences are MGHRA and YSYEKL. V was cut by 4 bases and J by 0 bases, with 15 bases left in between. CDR3 length equals 16 residues.

The chain combines TRBV7-9 with TRBJ1-2; D gene unclear. Germline V gene sequence: CDR1 SEHNR, CDR2 FQNEAQ (reference sequence). V was pared by 0 bases and J by 1 base, with 6 bases between. The length of the CDR3 is 14 residues. The DNA of the CDR3 is TGTGCCAGCAGCTTAGCAGGGTTTAACTATGGCTACACCTTC. Its translation is CASSLAGFNYGYTF.

The count of this clone is one. CDR3 in DNA: TGTGCCAGCAGCCTTAGCGGGTCTCGCGAGCAGTACTTC. Its translation is CASSLSGSREQYF. The V gene is TRBV11-2, the J gene TRBJ2-7; 7 bases match TRBD2. The CDR3 runs to 13 residues. Germline-derived CDR1 and CDR2 are SGHAT and FQNNGV. After removal of 5 bases from V and 6 bases from J, the junction contained 7 bases not matched to a gene.

Only a few counts were recorded for this clone. V is TRBV2 and J is TRBJ1-1, with unresolved D. V gave up 5 bases and J gave up 4 bases, with 11 bases separating them. Germline CDR1 reads SNHLY; CDR2 reads FYNNEI. This CDR3 has 13 amino acids. CDR3 in DNA: TGTGCCAGCAGTCGGGAGGGCTCCACTGAAGCTTTCTTT. It is translated as CASSREGSTEAFF.

V gene TRBV4-1 combines with J gene TRBJ1-1; possibly TRBD1 for D (5 bases). Germline V gene sequence: CDR1 MGHRA, CDR2 YSYEKL. The CDR3 length is 14 residues. V was trimmed by 0 bases and J by 4 bases, leaving 9 bases between them. The CDR3 loop reads CASSQDSGGTEAFF. The CDR3 bases are TGCGCCAGCAGCCAAGATAGCGGGGGCACTGAAGCTTTCTTT.

The gene calls are TRBV19 and TRBJ2-2; D is tentatively TRBD1 or TRBD2 (5 bases each). CDR3 length: 13 residues. V was pared by 6 bases and J by 5 bases, with 10 bases between. Germline V CDR1 and CDR2: LNHDA, SQIVND (reference sequence). CDR3 amino acids: CASRNWGTGELFF. CDR3 nucleotide sequence: TGTGCCAGTAGGAATTGGGGGACCGGGGAGCTGTTTTTT.

This chain uses TRBV6-5 with TRBJ2-7; 7 positions match TRBD2. There are 15 residues in the CDR3. The J segment lost 7 bases and the V segment lost 5 bases, leaving 14 bases of the junction unmatched. The germline CDR1 and CDR2 sequences are MNHEY and SVGAGI. The CDR3 protein is CASSQSGLGLREQYF. The CDR3 DNA reads as TGTGCCAGCAGTCAAAGCGGACTGGGACTACGGGAGCAGTACTTC.

CDR3 in amino acids: CAWSQLADTQYF. CDR3 nucleotides: TGTGCCTGGTCACAGTTAGCAGATACGCAGTATTTT. The chain has TRBV30 and TRBJ2-3; D gene uncertain. Germline values: CDR1 GTSNPN, CDR2 SVGIG (reference sequence). The CDR3 has 12 residues. V lost 5 bases and J 4 bases, leaving 10 bases between the germline ends.

The DNA for the CDR3 is TGCGCCAGCAGCTTAAGTTCTGGGACAGACTCCGAGCAGTACTTC. Residues: CASSLSSGTDSEQYF. The chain uses TRBV5-1 and TRBJ2-7; 7 bases line up with TRBD1. The V segment lost 2 bases and the J segment 6 bases; nucleotides outside the gene matches: 11. The CDR3 is made up of 15 amino acids. Germline CDR1 is SGHRS and CDR2 is YFSETQ.

This chain uses TRBV5-1 with TRBJ2-5; 12 positions match TRBD2. CDR1 SGHRS and CDR2 YFSETQ come from the germline V gene. The V and J ends lost 2 bases and 2 bases, in that order; junction bases with no gene match: 4. CDR3 length equals 16 residues. The CDR3 region has the DNA TGCGCCAGCAGCTTACTAGCGGGGGGCCCTCAAGAGACCCAGTACTTC. This encodes CASSLLAGGPQETQYF.

V gene TRBV27 combines with J gene TRBJ1-6; 9 bases line up with TRBD1. V gave up 2 bases and J gave up 10 bases; unmatched junction bases: 9. The germline CDR1 and CDR2 sequences are MNHEY and SMNVEV (reference sequence). There are 16 residues in the CDR3. CDR3 nucleotides: TGTGCCAGCAGTTTAGGTGCCCGGACAGGGGACTCACCCCTCCACTTT. It translates to CASSLGARTGDSPLHF.

The J gene is TRBJ2-1, the V gene TRBV5-1, with a tentative D call TRBD1 (6 bases). V gave up 4 bases and J gave up 5 bases, with 16 bases separating them. CDR3 length equals 15 residues. Germline V gives CDR1 SGHRS, CDR2 YFSETQ. The CDR3 reads CASSRVGARHNEQFF. The CDR3, as DNA: TGCGCCAGCAGCCGGGTGGGGGCGCGTCACAATGAGCAGTTCTTC. Filled out from reference TRBV5-1 and TRBJ2-1, the complete variable domain reads KAGVTQTPRYLIKTRGQQVTLSCSPISGHRSVSWYQQTPGQGLQFLFEYFSETQRNKGNFPGRFSGRQFSNSRSEMNVSTLELGDSALYLCASSRVGARHNEQFFGPGTRLTVL.

This rearrangement joins TRBV9 to TRBJ1-6; perhaps TRBD1 as D (6 bases). The ends were cut back, 0 bases at V and 4 bases at J, with 8 bases in the middle. Looked up from germline, CDR1 is SGDLS and CDR2 is YYNGEE. The CDR3 covers 15 residues. The CDR3 sequence: CASSVGQVYNSPLHF. Here the CDR3 DNA reads TGTGCCAGCAGCGTAGGACAGGTTTATAATTCACCCCTCCACTTT.

V is TRBV7-6 and J is TRBJ2-2, with TRBD1 matching over 9 bases. Germline assignment: CDR1 SGHVS and CDR2 FNYEAQ. CDR3 length equals 19 residues. The J segment lost 9 bases and the V segment lost 3 bases, leaving 20 bases of the junction unmatched. As DNA, the CDR3 is TGTGCCAGCAGCTTCTACTTATTTGGACAGGGGAGCGGGGCCCGGGAGCTGTTTTTT. Amino acids: CASSFYLFGQGSGARELFF.

The rearrangement joins TRBV29-1 to TRBJ2-1; D is perhaps TRBD1 (5 bases). This CDR3 contains 12 residues. CDR1 SQVTM and CDR2 ANQGSEA come from the germline V gene. V dropped 5 bases and J dropped 9 bases, with 14 bases sitting between them. This CDR3 reads CSVPWSQGEQFF. Written as DNA, the CDR3 is TGCAGCGTTCCCTGGTCTCAGGGTGAGCAGTTCTTC.

This clone appeared once. This chain links TRBV7-9 with TRBJ1-1; D perhaps matches TRBD1 (5 bases). Germline V gene sequence: CDR1 SEHNR, CDR2 FQNEAQ (reference sequence). This CDR3 has 15 residues. V was clipped by 4 bases and J by 4 bases, with 16 bases between them. The CDR3 region is CASSSASRVSTEAFF. CDR3 in DNA: TGTGCCAGCAGCTCAGCAAGCAGGGTCAGCACTGAAGCTTTCTTT.

The genes are TRBV5-4 and TRBJ1-2; D uncertain. Germline V lookup: CDR1 SGHNT, CDR2 YYREEE (reference sequence). The V end was cut by 0 bases, the J end by 1 base, with 7 bases between. There are 14 residues in the CDR3. The CDR3 protein is CASSLGGFNYGYTF. The CDR3 coding sequence is TGTGCCAGCAGCTTGGGAGGGTTTAACTATGGCTACACCTTC.

The rearrangement uses TRBV4-2 and TRBJ1-6; no clear D. The germline gives CDR1 LGHNA, CDR2 YNFKEQ. The V and J ends lost 1 base and 1 base respectively, with 14 bases between them. This CDR3 has 18 residues. The CDR3, as DNA: TGTGCCAGCAGCCAAGGCGTCTCACTCAGGTCCTATAATTCACCCCTCCACTTT. Amino acids: CASSQGVSLRSYNSPLHF.

The gene calls are TRBV5-1 and TRBJ2-1; D possibly corresponds to TRBD1 (5 bases). The V gene lost 2 bases and the J gene lost 1 base, with 10 bases spanning the gap. The CDR3 covers 15 residues. Germline loops: CDR1 SGHRS, CDR2 YFSETQ. This CDR3 is CASSFQGESYNEQFF. CDR3 nucleotides: TGCGCCAGCAGCTTTCAGGGTGAATCCTACAATGAGCAGTTCTTC. Full variable domain (rest looked up from reference TRBV5-1 and TRBJ2-1): KAGVTQTPRYLIKTRGQQVTLSCSPISGHRSVSWYQQTPGQGLQFLFEYFSETQRNKGNFPGRFSGRQFSNSRSEMNVSTLELGDSALYLCASSFQGESYNEQFFGPGTRLTVL.

V usage is TRBV9 and J usage is TRBJ1-1, with D possibly TRBD1 on 6 matching bases. The ends were cut back, 7 bases at V and 4 bases at J, with 20 bases in the middle. The CDR3 has 15 residues. Per germline, CDR1 SGDLS and CDR2 YYNGEE. CDR3 loop: CASSPRGGAVTEAFF. The CDR3 DNA reads TGTGCCAGCTCCCCTAGGGGGGGTGCGGTCACTGAAGCTTTCTTT.

The chain recombines TRBV6-5 with TRBJ1-2; 8 bases match TRBD1. This CDR3 has 16 amino acids. The junction had 17 bases not matched to a gene; V was cut back by 6 bases and J by 8 bases. CDR1 is MNHEY and CDR2 is SVGAGI in the germline V gene. CDR3 region: CASSYTAAQGARGYTF. The CDR3 nucleotides read TGTGCCAGCAGCTACACGGCTGCTCAGGGGGCTAGGGGCTACACCTTC.

The chain is built from TRBV5-8 and TRBJ1-2; 8 bases map to TRBD1. Germline CDR1 reads SGHTS; CDR2 reads YDEGEE. The CDR3 runs to 14 residues. V gave up 3 bases and J gave up 2 bases; unmatched junction bases: 3. CDR3 protein: CASSWGTGNYGYTF. For the CDR3, the DNA is TGTGCCAGCAGCTGGGGGACAGGAAACTATGGCTACACCTTC.

V gene TRBV10-3 combines with J gene TRBJ1-2, with D hard to call. The length of the CDR3 is 15 residues. V lost 3 bases and J 1 base, leaving 12 bases between the germline ends. Germline loops: CDR1 ENHRY, CDR2 SYGVKD. CDR3 DNA sequence: TGTGCCATCAGTGACCGACAAGGCCTTAACTATGGCTACACCTTC. This translates into CAISDRQGLNYGYTF.

The chain carries TRBV7-9 and TRBJ1-4, with 12 bases lining up with TRBD1. Unmatched junction bases numbered 7, after V lost 2 bases and J lost 12 bases. The CDR3 has 15 residues. Germline CDR1 and CDR2: SEHNR and FQNEAQ (reference sequence). This CDR3 reads CASSLPGTGGFELFF. Written as DNA, the CDR3 is TGTGCCAGCAGCTTACCCGGGACAGGGGGCTTCGAACTGTTTTTT.

This sequence joins TRBV9 and TRBJ1-5; D is ambiguous. The germline V gene encodes CDR1 SGDLS and CDR2 YYNGEE. This CDR3 is built from 13 residues. The germline V and J ends were trimmed by 0 bases and 9 bases, with 10 bases remaining between them. CDR3 in amino acids: CASSVAQVGPQHF. CDR3 bases: TGTGCCAGCAGCGTAGCTCAGGTTGGGCCCCAGCATTTT.